This T cell receptor (beta chain) stems from a study of blood T cell repertoires in COVID-19. Assay used: immunoSEQ multiplex PCR; TCRdb lists only in-frame clones, some missing. The top ten clones hold about 4.5% of a sample with about 440,000 clones, around nine tenths of them seen once. Germline V CDR1 and CDR2: SGHRS, YFSETQ. This CDR3 is built from 13 residues. The V gene lost 2 bases and the J gene lost 3 bases, with 8 bases spanning the gap. This chain joins TRBV5-1 and TRBJ2-5; D is unclear. This receptor was obtained from a woman aged 25 to 45 with acute or convalescent COVID-19. Material: peripheral blood. The DNA of the CDR3 is TGCGCCAGCAGCTTCGAGAGCGAAGAGACCCAGTACTTC. It encodes CASSFESEETQYF.